Below are 21 T cell receptor beta chains sequenced from a single sample in a study of shared clonotypes between healthy human individuals. Produced via immunoSEQ multiplex PCR; TCRdb's table is partial and in-frame only. The sample consists of a few million clones, roughly 92% of them appearing once. The sequencing sample was made of naive CD4+ T cells sorted from blood. Documented subset: CD45RA+ positively selected. The receptors derive from a man aged 18 to 29 in good health.

V and J are TRBV5-4 and TRBJ1-6; possible D gene TRBD1, 5 bases. Germline loops: CDR1 SGHNT, CDR2 YYREEE (reference sequence). Between the trimmed V and J ends, which lost 0 bases and 3 bases, there was a span of 16 bases. CDR3 size: 18 residues. CDR3 in amino acids: CASSLGQTPIRYNSPLHF. CDR3 bases: TGTGCCAGCAGCTTGGGACAGACCCCGATACGCTATAATTCACCCCTCCACTTT.

As concerns this clone: Distinct nucleotide sequences in the sample also encode this CDR3. This rearrangement joins TRBV30 to TRBJ2-7, with D unresolved. Germline lookup yields CDR1 GTSNPN and CDR2 SVGIG (reference sequence). This CDR3 has 11 amino acids. The V end lost 2 bases, the J end lost 0 bases, and 2 bases lay between the germline ends. The CDR3 protein is CAWSSSYEQYF. Here the CDR3 DNA reads TGTGCCTGGAGTAGCTCCTACGAGCAGTACTTC.

Concerning this clone itself: The same CDR3 is also encoded by other DNA sequences in this sample. This chain uses TRBV5-1 with TRBJ1-2; TRBD1 agrees at 7 bases. V lost 0 bases and J lost 6; bases outside the gene matches: 2. Germline V gives CDR1 SGHRS, CDR2 YFSETQ. The CDR3 runs 13 residues. CDR3 amino acids: CASSLGQGDGYTF. The DNA for the CDR3 is TGCGCCAGCAGCTTGGGACAGGGAGATGGCTACACCTTC.

The chain combines TRBV27 with TRBJ2-6; D ambiguous. This CDR3 is 15 amino acids long. Between the trimmed V and J ends, which lost 3 bases and 4 bases, there was a span of 10 bases. Germline CDR1 MNHEY, CDR2 SMNVEV (reference sequence). The CDR3 nucleotides are TGTGCCAGCAGTTTCAAGGGTTCCGGGGCCAACGTCCTGACTTTC. It codes for CASSFKGSGANVLTF.

This clone has just one count. The rearrangement uses TRBV5-4 and TRBJ2-1; TRBD2 agrees at 8 bases. V shed 4 bases, J shed 6 bases, and the junction held 12 bases outside the gene matches. Germline V gene data show CDR1 as SGHNT and CDR2 as YYREEE (reference sequence). CDR3 length: 16 residues. The CDR3 protein is CASSISFGLAANEQFF. The DNA of the CDR3 is TGTGCCAGCAGCATATCATTCGGACTAGCTGCCAATGAGCAGTTCTTC.

This clone has only one observation. The V call is TRBV29-1, the J call TRBJ2-7; 9 bases align to TRBD1. V lost 6 bases to trimming and J lost 1 base; unmatched junction nucleotides: 4. Per germline, CDR1 SQVTM and CDR2 ANQGSEA. The length of the CDR3 is 13 residues. The CDR3 region is CSVGTGKSYEQYF. The DNA of the CDR3 is TGCAGCGTGGGGACAGGGAAGTCCTACGAGCAGTACTTC.

This clone was counted a single time. V is TRBV6-1 and J is TRBJ2-7, with a possible D match to TRBD2 (5 bases). V shed 8 bases and J shed 4 bases, with 15 bases lying between them. This CDR3 has 13 amino acids. CDR1 and CDR2 (germline): MNHNS, SASEGT. Here the CDR3 DNA reads TGTGCCAGCCTTAGCGTCCTGGGGTACGAGCAGTACTTC. The encoded protein is CASLSVLGYEQYF.

The rearrangement joins TRBV5-8 to TRBJ2-2; D ambiguous. The CDR3 has 16 residues. CDR1 SGHTS and CDR2 YDEGEE come from the germline V gene. Trimming left V 5 bases short and J 0 bases short, with 14 bases between. The CDR3 DNA follows: TGTGCCAGCAGACCCTATGGTTCTGCGAACACCGGGGAGCTGTTTTTT. Protein: CASRPYGSANTGELFF.

V is TRBV7-2 and J is TRBJ2-5; the D gene is possibly TRBD2 (5 bases). Trimming stripped 3 bases from V and 6 bases from J, with 14 bases between. The germline gives CDR1 SGHTA, CDR2 FQGNSA. This CDR3 contains 14 residues. The CDR3 loop reads CASSLSGPRKTQYF. CDR3 nucleotides: TGTGCCAGCAGCTTGAGCGGCCCCAGAAAGACCCAGTACTTC.

This chain joins TRBV6-5 and TRBJ2-1, with D tentatively TRBD2 (6 bases). V was trimmed by 5 bases and J by 15 bases, leaving 14 bases between them. The CDR3 totals 11 residues. Germline V gene sequence: CDR1 MNHEY, CDR2 SVGAGI. Here the CDR3 reads CASSAGTTRFF. In DNA form, the CDR3 reads TGTGCCAGCAGTGCGGGGACGACCCGGTTCTTC.

CDR3: CASSYQTGQGTGGYTF. In DNA form, the CDR3 reads TGTGCCAGCAGTTACCAGACGGGACAGGGGACGGGCGGCTACACCTTC. V is TRBV6-5 and J is TRBJ1-2; 10 bases line up with TRBD1. J was trimmed by 8 bases and V by 2 bases; bases with no gene match: 11. The CDR3 consists of 16 residues. Germline V CDR1 and CDR2: MNHEY, SVGAGI.

Comment on this clone: Other nucleotide sequences in the sample specify the same CDR3. The chain carries TRBV11-2 and TRBJ1-5, with no clear D. This CDR3 has 13 residues. CDR1 and CDR2 (germline): SGHAT, FQNNGV. V was shortened by 1 base and J by 1 base, with 2 bases between the two germline ends. The CDR3 sequence: CASSLGSNQPQHF. For the CDR3, the DNA is TGTGCCAGCAGCTTAGGCAGCAATCAGCCCCAGCATTTT.

This rearrangement joins TRBV28 to TRBJ2-3; 8 positions agree with TRBD2. J gave up 6 bases and V 6 bases, and 11 bases lay outside the gene matches. CDR1 is MDHEN, CDR2 SYDVKM, per germline. This CDR3 comprises 15 residues. The DNA of the CDR3 is TGTGCCAGCAGCCGATCTAGCGGGCAGGCCGATACGCAGTATTTT. Amino acid sequence: CASSRSSGQADTQYF.

J is TRBJ2-2 and V is TRBV9; 9 bases match TRBD2. Unmatched junction bases numbered 10, after V lost 3 bases and J lost 7 bases. CDR1 and CDR2 (germline): SGDLS, YYNGEE. The CDR3 is 16 residues long. In nucleotides, the CDR3 is TGTGCCAGCAGCGCCACCGGGACTAGCCTTGGCGGGGAGCTGTTTTTT. Its translation: CASSATGTSLGGELFF.

The chain combines TRBV6-6 with TRBJ1-5; perhaps TRBD1 as D (5 bases). The V and J ends lost 10 bases and 3 bases respectively, with 10 bases between them. The CDR3 totals 12 residues. Germline V lookup: CDR1 MNHNY, CDR2 SVGAGI (reference sequence). Written as DNA, the CDR3 is TGTGCCACTTCGACAGCCAATCAGCCCCAGCATTTT. This encodes CATSTANQPQHF.

This clone occurred a few times. Other DNA sequences from this sample encode an identical CDR3 as well. The chain is built from TRBV25-1 and TRBJ1-5; no clear D gene. The CDR3 spans 13 residues. Germline lookup yields CDR1 MGHDK and CDR2 SYGVNS. Trimming removed 6 bases from V and 2 bases from J, with 8 bases in between. DNA of the CDR3: TGTGCCAGCAGCGAAGCGGGCAATCAGCCCCAGCATTTT. Protein product: CASSEAGNQPQHF.

The chain uses TRBV5-1 and TRBJ2-5, with D perhaps TRBD2 (5 bases). The V gene lost 0 bases and the J gene lost 8 bases, with 8 bases spanning the gap. Germline V CDR1 and CDR2: SGHRS, YFSETQ. The length of the CDR3 is 12 residues. CDR3 bases: TGCGCCAGCAGCTTGGAAGGGAGAACCCAGTACTTC. It translates to CASSLEGRTQYF.

The chain carries TRBV5-6 and TRBJ2-4, with TRBD2 matching over 8 bases. V dropped 2 bases and J dropped 8; count of bases not matched to a gene: 6. The CDR3 contains 14 residues. Germline CDR1 reads SGHDT; CDR2 reads YYEEEE. The DNA for the CDR3 is TGTGCCAGCAGCTTTCGAAGCGGGAGCGACATTCAGTACTTC. Amino acids: CASSFRSGSDIQYF.

The gene calls are TRBV10-3 and TRBJ2-7, with D hard to call. V was pared by 3 bases and J by 3 bases, with 9 bases between. Germline V gene data show CDR1 as ENHRY and CDR2 as SYGVKD. The CDR3 contains 13 residues. CDR3 loop: CAISDMQHYEQYF. In DNA, the CDR3 is TGTGCCATCAGTGATATGCAGCACTACGAGCAGTACTTC.

The rearrangement joins TRBV28 to TRBJ2-3; 10 nucleotides agree with TRBD1. The germline gives CDR1 MDHEN, CDR2 SYDVKM. V dropped 7 bases and J dropped 6; count of bases not matched to a gene: 7. The CDR3 contains 14 residues. This CDR3 is CASNRDRGADTQYF. The CDR3, as DNA: TGTGCCAGCAACCGGGACAGGGGAGCGGATACGCAGTATTTT.

The V gene is TRBV5-1, the J gene TRBJ1-5; no definite D call. The CDR3 is 14 residues long. The V gene lost 0 bases and the J gene lost 2 bases, with 6 bases spanning the gap. Germline CDR1 and CDR2: SGHRS and YFSETQ. The CDR3 region has the DNA TGCGCCAGCAGCTTGGGGGATGGCAATCAGCCCCAGCATTTT. Encoded protein: CASSLGDGNQPQHF.